Each of the 5 T cell receptor delta chains below was sequenced from the same sample in a study of gamma-delta T cells after stem cell transplantation. TCRdb re-analyzed the RT-PCR reads via CATT. The sample has approximately 2,000 delta-chain clones, under 25% seen once; the top ten hold 25%. The sequencing sample was made of gamma-delta T cells. These TCRs come from a human donor. It is not recorded whose cells these are; they may come from a transplant donor.

This clone is classed as large. The gene calls are TRDV2 and TRDJ4, with 13 bases aligning to TRDD3. CDR1 is GEAIGNYY, CDR2 EKD, per germline. The CDR3 loop spans 20 amino acids. The V gene end was trimmed by 1 base and the J gene end by 5 bases; junction bases not matched to a gene: 21. The chain's CDR3 is CACDTITTSTLTGGYEPLIF. For the CDR3, the DNA is TGTGCCTGTGACACGATTACAACCTCCACCCTTACTGGGGGATACGAGCCCCTGATCTTT.

On this clone: This is likely an artifact of a read error, given a far larger clone one base away. Within the sample, other DNA sequences also encode this same CDR3. This sequence joins TRDV2 and TRDJ1; TRDD3 matches at 11 bases. Germline CDR1 reads GEAIGNYY; CDR2 reads EKD. V gave up 7 bases and J gave up 6 bases; unmatched junction bases: 9. The CDR3 extends over 14 amino acids. The CDR3 spells CACDILGDSHKLIF. CDR3 bases: TGTGCCTGCGATATACTGGGGGATAGCCATAAACTCATCTTT.

This clone has more than one count but fewer than ten. The junction differs from germline at one of its ends, possibly a read error. The chain recombines TRDV1 with TRDJ1; 8 bases align to TRDD3. The CDR3 spans 17 residues. Germline loops: CDR1 TSWWSYY, CDR2 QGS. The CDR3 protein is CALGDCLLGVPTDRLIF. In DNA, the CDR3 is TGTGCTCTTGGGGACTGTTTACTGGGGGTCCCTACCGATAGACTCATCTTT.

Note on this clone: Since a far larger clone is one base different, this is likely a read error. The V gene is TRDV2, the J gene TRDJ1, with D perhaps TRDD3 (6 bases). The CDR3 is made up of 17 amino acids. V lost 3 bases and J lost 0, with 19 bases in between. Germline CDR1 is GEAIGNYY and CDR2 is EKD. The CDR3 coding sequence is TGTGCCTGTGACTCGGTCGTGGGGGCCCCGTACACCGATAAACTCATCTTT. Protein product: CACDSVVGAPYTDKLIF.

To note about this clone: Only one base separates this from a far larger clonotype, so it likely reflects a read error. Other nucleotide sequences from this sample produce the same CDR3. The chain recombines TRDV2 with TRDJ1; D unclear. Germline-derived CDR1 and CDR2 are GEAIGNYY and EKD. The length of the CDR3 is 16 residues. V was shortened by 7 bases and J by 1 base, with 21 bases between the two germline ends. DNA for the CDR3: TGTGCCTGCGACCCCGTCGGACCCGGACGCACCGATAAACTCATCTTT. Protein product: CACDPVGPGRTDKLIF.